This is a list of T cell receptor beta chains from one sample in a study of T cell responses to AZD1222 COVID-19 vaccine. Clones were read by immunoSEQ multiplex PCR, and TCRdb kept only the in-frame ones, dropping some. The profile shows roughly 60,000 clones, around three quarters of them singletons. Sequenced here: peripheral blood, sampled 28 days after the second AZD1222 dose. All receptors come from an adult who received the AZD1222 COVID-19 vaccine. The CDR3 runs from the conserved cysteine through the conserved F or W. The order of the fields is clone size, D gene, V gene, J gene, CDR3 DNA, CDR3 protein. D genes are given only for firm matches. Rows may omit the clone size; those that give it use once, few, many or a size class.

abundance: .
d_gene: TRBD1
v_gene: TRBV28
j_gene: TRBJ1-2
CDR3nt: TGTGCCAGCAGCGCCGGGACAGGGGGTTTTGGGGGCTACACCTTC
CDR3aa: CASSAGTGGFGGYTF

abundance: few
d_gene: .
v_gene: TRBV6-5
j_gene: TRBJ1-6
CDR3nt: TGTGCCAGCAGTTACAGCAGGGTGAATAATTCACCCCTCCACTTT
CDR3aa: CASSYSRVNNSPLHF

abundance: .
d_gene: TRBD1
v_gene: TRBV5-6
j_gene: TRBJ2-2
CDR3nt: TGTGCCAGCAGCTTGCTAACAGGGGACACCGGGGAGCTGTTTTTT
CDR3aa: CASSLLTGDTGELFF

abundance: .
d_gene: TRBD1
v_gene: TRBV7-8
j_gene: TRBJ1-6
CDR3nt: TGTGCCAGCAGCCCACAACAGGGGGCTCATTCACCCCTCCACTTT
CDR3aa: CASSPQQGAHSPLHF

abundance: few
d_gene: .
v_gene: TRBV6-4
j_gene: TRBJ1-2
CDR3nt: TGTGCCAGCAGTCCCAAGGAGGGCTATGGCTACACCTTC
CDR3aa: CASSPKEGYGYTF

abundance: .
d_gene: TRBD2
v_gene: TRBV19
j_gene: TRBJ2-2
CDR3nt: TGTGCCAGTAGTTTTCTAGCGGTGAACACCGGGGAGCTGTTTTTT
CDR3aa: CASSFLAVNTGELFF

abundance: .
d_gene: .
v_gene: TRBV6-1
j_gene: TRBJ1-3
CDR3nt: TGTGCCAGCAGTGAGCCAGGGCTCCCTGGAAACACCATATATTTT
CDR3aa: CASSEPGLPGNTIYF

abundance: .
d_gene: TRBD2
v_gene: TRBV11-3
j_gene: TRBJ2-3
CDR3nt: TGTGCCAGCAGCGACCGGACTAGCTATACGCAGTATTTT
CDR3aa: CASSDRTSYTQYF

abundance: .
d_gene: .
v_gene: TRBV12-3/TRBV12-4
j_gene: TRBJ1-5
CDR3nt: TGTGCCAGCAGGGCGAATAGCAATCAGCCCCAGCATTTT
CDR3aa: CASRANSNQPQHF

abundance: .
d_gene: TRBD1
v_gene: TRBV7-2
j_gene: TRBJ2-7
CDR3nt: TGTGCCAGCAGCATCGGACAGGGGACCTACGAGCAGTACTTC
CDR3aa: CASSIGQGTYEQYF

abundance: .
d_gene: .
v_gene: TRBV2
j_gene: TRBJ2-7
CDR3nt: TGTGCCAGCAGTCGGCGAAGGTCTGACTACGAGCAGTACTTC
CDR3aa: CASSRRRSDYEQYF

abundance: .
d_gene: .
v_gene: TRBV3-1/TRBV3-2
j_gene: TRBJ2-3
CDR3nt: TGTGCCAGCAGCAAGCCGGGAGCCGGAACGCAGTATTTT
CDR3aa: CASSKPGAGTQYF

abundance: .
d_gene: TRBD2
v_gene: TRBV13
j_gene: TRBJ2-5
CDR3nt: TGTGCCAGCAGCTCGAGACTAGCGGAAGAGACCCAGTACTTC
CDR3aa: CASSSRLAEETQYF

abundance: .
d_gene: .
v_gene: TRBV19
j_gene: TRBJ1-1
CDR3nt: TGTGCCAGTAGTATCGTTATCGACGGGGAGGCTTTCTTT
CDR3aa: CASSIVIDGEAFF

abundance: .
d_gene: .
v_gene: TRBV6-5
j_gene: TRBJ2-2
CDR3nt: TGTGCCAGCAGCCCCAAGGGGCAGGGGATCGGGGAGCTGTTTTTT
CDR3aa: CASSPKGQGIGELFF

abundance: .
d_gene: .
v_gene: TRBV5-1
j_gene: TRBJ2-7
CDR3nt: TGCGCCAGCAGCTTGGAAGGGGGCGAGCAGTACTTC
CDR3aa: CASSLEGGEQYF

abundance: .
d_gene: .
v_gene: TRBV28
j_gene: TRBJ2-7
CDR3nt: TGTGCCAGTGGGGATAAATTAGCGGACCAATTTAGGGCCTACGAGCAGTACTTC
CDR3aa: CASGDKLADQFRAYEQYF

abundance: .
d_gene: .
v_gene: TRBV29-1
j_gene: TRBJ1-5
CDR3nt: TGCAGCGTTGCATGGGGGGTAGGTCAGCCCCAGCATTTT
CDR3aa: CSVAWGVGQPQHF

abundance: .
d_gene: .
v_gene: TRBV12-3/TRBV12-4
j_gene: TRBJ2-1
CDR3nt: TGTGCCAGCAGTTTGCGACCTGGGGATGAGCAGTTCTTC
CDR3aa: CASSLRPGDEQFF

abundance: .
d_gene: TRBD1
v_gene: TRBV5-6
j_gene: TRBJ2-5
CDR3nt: TGTGCCAGCAGCCCGACAGGGGTGGAGACCCAGTACTTC
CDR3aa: CASSPTGVETQYF

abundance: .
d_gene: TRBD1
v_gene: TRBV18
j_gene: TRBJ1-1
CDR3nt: TGTGCCAGCTGGACAGGTGGCGAGGGCACTGAAGCTTTCTTT
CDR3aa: CASWTGGEGTEAFF

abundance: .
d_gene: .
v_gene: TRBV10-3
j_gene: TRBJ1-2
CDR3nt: TGTGCCATCAGTGAGCCGGAGGGCGGCTACACCTTC
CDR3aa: CAISEPEGGYTF

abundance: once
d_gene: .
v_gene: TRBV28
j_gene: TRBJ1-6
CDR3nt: TGTGCCACCCGGGACGGAGGGAGCTCCTATAATTCACCCCTCCACTTT
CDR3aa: CATRDGGSSYNSPLHF

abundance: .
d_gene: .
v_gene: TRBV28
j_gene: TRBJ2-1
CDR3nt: TGTGCCACCGAGGGGGGACACCAAGGGTTCTTC
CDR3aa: CATEGGHQGFF